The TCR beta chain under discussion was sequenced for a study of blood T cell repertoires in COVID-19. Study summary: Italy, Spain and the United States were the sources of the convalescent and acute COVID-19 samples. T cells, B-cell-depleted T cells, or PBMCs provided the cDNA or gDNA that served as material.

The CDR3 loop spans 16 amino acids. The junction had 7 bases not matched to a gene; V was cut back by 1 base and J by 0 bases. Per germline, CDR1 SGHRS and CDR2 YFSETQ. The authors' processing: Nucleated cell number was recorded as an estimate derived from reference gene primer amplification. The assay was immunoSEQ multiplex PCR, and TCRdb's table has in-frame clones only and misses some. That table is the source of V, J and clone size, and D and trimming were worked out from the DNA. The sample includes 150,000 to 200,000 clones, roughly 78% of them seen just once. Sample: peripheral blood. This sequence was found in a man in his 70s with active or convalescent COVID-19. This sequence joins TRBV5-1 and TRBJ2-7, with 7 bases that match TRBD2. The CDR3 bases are TGCGCCAGCAGCTTGCGGTCCGGGGAGGGCTCCTACGAGCAGTACTTC. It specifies CASSLRSGEGSYEQYF.